The rows below give T cell receptor beta chains drawn from one sample of a study of OX40 agonist ivuxolimab in advanced cancers. The protocol was immunoSEQ multiplex PCR, while the TCRdb copy is restricted to in-frame clones and leaves out a portion. The sample comprises about 82,000 clones, around 90% of which are singletons, and 0.75% to 0.9% rests with the top ten. The material was CD4+ or CD8+ T cells sorted from blood, obtained in a trial of the OX40 agonist ivuxolimab. These receptors originate from an adult with an advanced solid tumor such as melanoma, head and neck, liver or kidney cancer. CDR3s include the opening cysteine and the closing phenylalanine or tryptophan. A D gene is named only where the DNA matches it firmly. Clone sizes are given selectively: once, few, many, or a class where the clone is expanded.

abundance: NA
d_gene: TRBD1
v_gene: TRBV7-9
len: 15
j_gene: TRBJ2-7
CDR3aa: CASSLEQGASYEQYF
CDR3nt: TGTGCCAGCAGCTTAGAGCAGGGGGCTTCCTACGAGCAGTACTTC

abundance: NA
d_gene: NA
v_gene: TRBV30
len: 16
j_gene: TRBJ1-4
CDR3aa: CAWSRAAAATNEKLFF
CDR3nt: TGTGCCTGGAGTAGAGCCGCCGCGGCAACTAATGAAAAACTGTTTTTT

abundance: NA
d_gene: NA
v_gene: TRBV19
len: 15
j_gene: TRBJ2-6
CDR3aa: CASSSQPSGANVLTF
CDR3nt: TGTGCCAGTAGTTCCCAGCCCTCTGGGGCCAACGTCCTGACTTTC

abundance: once
d_gene: NA
v_gene: TRBV6-5
len: 14
j_gene: TRBJ2-2
CDR3aa: CATRGGQFFRELFF
CDR3nt: TGTGCCACGCGAGGGGGGCAGTTTTTCCGGGAGCTGTTTTTT

abundance: NA
d_gene: TRBD2
v_gene: TRBV5-1
len: 13
j_gene: TRBJ2-1
CDR3aa: CASSYAGEGEQFF
CDR3nt: TGCGCCAGCAGCTACGCGGGAGAAGGTGAGCAGTTCTTC

abundance: few
d_gene: NA
v_gene: TRBV27
len: 17
j_gene: TRBJ1-2
CDR3aa: CASSLRGPLWSNYGYTF
CDR3nt: TGTGCCAGCAGTTTACGCGGGCCGCTTTGGAGTAACTATGGCTACACCTTC

abundance: NA
d_gene: NA
v_gene: TRBV27
len: 13
j_gene: TRBJ2-3
CDR3aa: CASSTRGTDTQYF
CDR3nt: TGTGCCAGCAGCACTCGGGGCACAGATACGCAGTATTTT

abundance: NA
d_gene: NA
v_gene: TRBV30
len: 14
j_gene: TRBJ2-1
CDR3aa: CAWSMGAIRDEQFF
CDR3nt: TGTGCCTGGTCGATGGGGGCTATACGAGATGAGCAGTTCTTC

abundance: NA
d_gene: NA
v_gene: TRBV6-1
len: 14
j_gene: TRBJ1-1
CDR3aa: CASTPKGGDTEAFF
CDR3nt: TGTGCCAGCACTCCAAAGGGGGGGGACACTGAAGCTTTCTTT

abundance: NA
d_gene: TRBD2
v_gene: TRBV5-1
len: 15
j_gene: TRBJ2-1
CDR3aa: CASSLLAGKVNEQFF
CDR3nt: TGCGCCAGCAGCTTACTAGCGGGAAAAGTTAATGAGCAGTTCTTC

abundance: NA
d_gene: NA
v_gene: TRBV28
len: 14
j_gene: TRBJ2-1
CDR3aa: CASSLAGERNEQFF
CDR3nt: TGTGCCAGCAGTTTAGCCGGGGAGAGGAATGAGCAGTTCTTC

abundance: NA
d_gene: NA
v_gene: TRBV4-3
len: 13
j_gene: TRBJ2-3
CDR3aa: CASSQDVGEAQYF
CDR3nt: TGCGCCAGCAGCCAAGATGTGGGGGAGGCGCAGTATTTT

abundance: NA
d_gene: NA
v_gene: TRBV19
len: 17
j_gene: TRBJ2-7
CDR3aa: CASSIGRRTVGWGEQYF
CDR3nt: TGTGCCAGTAGTATAGGCCGGAGGACAGTCGGTTGGGGCGAGCAGTACTTC

abundance: once
d_gene: NA
v_gene: TRBV2
len: 14
j_gene: TRBJ2-5
CDR3aa: CASSEVRGRETQYF
CDR3nt: TGTGCCAGCAGTGAAGTTCGGGGCCGGGAGACCCAGTACTTC

abundance: NA
d_gene: NA
v_gene: TRBV15
len: 15
j_gene: TRBJ2-1
CDR3aa: CATSRQPLEYNEQFF
CDR3nt: TGTGCCACCAGCAGACAACCGTTGGAGTACAATGAGCAGTTCTTC

abundance: NA
d_gene: TRBD2
v_gene: TRBV6-1
len: 13
j_gene: TRBJ2-1
CDR3aa: CASRPGGYNEQFF
CDR3nt: TGTGCCAGCAGGCCGGGAGGGTACAATGAGCAGTTCTTC

abundance: NA
d_gene: TRBD2
v_gene: TRBV5-1
len: 15
j_gene: TRBJ2-1
CDR3aa: CASTMGGNSYNEQFF
CDR3nt: TGCGCCAGCACCATGGGGGGGAACTCCTACAATGAGCAGTTCTTC

abundance: NA
d_gene: NA
v_gene: TRBV2
len: 13
j_gene: TRBJ1-2
CDR3aa: CASSAEAGRGYTF
CDR3nt: TGTGCCAGCAGTGCAGAGGCAGGGAGGGGCTACACCTTC

abundance: NA
d_gene: NA
v_gene: TRBV28
len: 15
j_gene: TRBJ1-2
CDR3aa: CASSLTDGANYGYTF
CDR3nt: TGTGCCAGCAGTCTAACGGACGGAGCTAACTATGGCTACACCTTC

abundance: once
d_gene: NA
v_gene: TRBV2
len: 12
j_gene: TRBJ1-2
CDR3aa: CASSEEGRGYTF
CDR3nt: TGTGCCAGCAGTGAAGAGGGCAGAGGCTACACCTTC

abundance: NA
d_gene: TRBD2
v_gene: TRBV7-2
len: 16
j_gene: TRBJ2-1
CDR3aa: CASSPATSGSRPEQFF
CDR3nt: TGTGCCAGCAGCCCCGCCACTAGCGGGAGCCGTCCTGAGCAGTTCTTC

abundance: NA
d_gene: TRBD1
v_gene: TRBV28
len: 13
j_gene: TRBJ1-5
CDR3aa: CASSSQGYQPQHF
CDR3nt: TGTGCCAGCAGTTCACAGGGGTATCAGCCCCAGCATTTT

abundance: many
d_gene: TRBD1
v_gene: TRBV28
len: 14
j_gene: TRBJ1-2
CDR3aa: CASRRDRTWGGYTF
CDR3nt: TGTGCCAGCAGGCGGGACAGAACCTGGGGTGGCTACACCTTC

abundance: NA
d_gene: NA
v_gene: TRBV19
len: 16
j_gene: TRBJ1-4
CDR3aa: CASSYLGPIDGEKLFF
CDR3nt: TGTGCCAGTAGTTACCTTGGGCCTATTGATGGTGAAAAACTGTTTTTT

abundance: NA
d_gene: NA
v_gene: TRBV30
len: 14
j_gene: TRBJ1-5
CDR3aa: CAWGGTGPNQPQHF
CDR3nt: TGTGCCTGGGGGGGGACCGGCCCCAATCAGCCCCAGCATTTT

abundance: NA
d_gene: NA
v_gene: TRBV7-3
len: 13
j_gene: TRBJ2-5
CDR3aa: CASSPNLGETQYF
CDR3nt: TGTGCCAGCAGCCCGAATCTAGGGGAGACCCAGTACTTC

abundance: NA
d_gene: TRBD1
v_gene: TRBV27
len: 13
j_gene: TRBJ1-2
CDR3aa: CASRQTGSYGYTF
CDR3nt: TGTGCCAGCAGGCAGACAGGGAGCTATGGCTACACCTTC

abundance: NA
d_gene: NA
v_gene: TRBV11-1
len: 16
j_gene: TRBJ2-5
CDR3aa: CASSRTGRPEQETQYF
CDR3nt: TGTGCCAGCAGCAGAACTGGGAGGCCAGAACAAGAGACCCAGTACTTC

abundance: NA
d_gene: NA
v_gene: TRBV29-1
len: 12
j_gene: TRBJ1-4
CDR3aa: CSGGSMNEKLFF
CDR3nt: TGCAGCGGGGGGTCGATGAACGAAAAACTGTTTTTT

abundance: NA
d_gene: NA
v_gene: TRBV4-2
len: 13
j_gene: TRBJ1-5
CDR3aa: CASSQDRGAAQHF
CDR3nt: TGTGCCAGCAGCCAAGATCGGGGGGCGGCCCAGCATTTT

abundance: NA
d_gene: NA
v_gene: TRBV28
len: 15
j_gene: TRBJ1-2
CDR3aa: CASSSGLWGGYGYTF
CDR3nt: TGTGCCAGCAGTTCCGGCCTTTGGGGTGGCTATGGCTACACCTTC

abundance: NA
d_gene: NA
v_gene: TRBV7-2
len: 14
j_gene: TRBJ2-5
CDR3aa: CASSLGHSSETQYF
CDR3nt: TGTGCCAGCAGCTTGGGTCATAGCAGTGAGACCCAGTACTTC

abundance: NA
d_gene: NA
v_gene: TRBV7-8
len: 13
j_gene: TRBJ1-5
CDR3aa: CASSLDPSQPQHF
CDR3nt: TGTGCCAGCAGCTTAGACCCTAGTCAGCCCCAGCATTTT

abundance: NA
d_gene: NA
v_gene: TRBV4-3
len: 13
j_gene: TRBJ1-4
CDR3aa: CASSHGNNEKLFF
CDR3nt: TGCGCCAGCAGCCACGGAAATAATGAAAAACTGTTTTTT

abundance: NA
d_gene: NA
v_gene: TRBV28
len: 12
j_gene: TRBJ2-4
CDR3aa: CASSFTANIQYF
CDR3nt: TGTGCCAGCAGTTTCACAGCAAACATTCAGTACTTC

abundance: NA
d_gene: TRBD2
v_gene: TRBV28
len: 14
j_gene: TRBJ2-2
CDR3aa: CASSFGLASGELFF
CDR3nt: TGTGCCAGCAGTTTTGGACTAGCGTCCGGGGAGCTGTTTTTT

abundance: few
d_gene: NA
v_gene: TRBV11-1
len: 15
j_gene: TRBJ2-1
CDR3aa: CASRLFGHGYNEQFF
CDR3nt: TGTGCCAGTCGTCTGTTTGGGCATGGCTACAATGAGCAGTTCTTC

abundance: NA
d_gene: TRBD2
v_gene: TRBV5-6
len: 15
j_gene: TRBJ2-1
CDR3aa: CASTSGGPSYNEQFF
CDR3nt: TGTGCCAGCACTAGCGGGGGCCCCTCCTACAATGAGCAGTTCTTC

abundance: NA
d_gene: TRBD2
v_gene: TRBV5-8
len: 18
j_gene: TRBJ2-5
CDR3aa: CASSNGGLAGGSAETQYF
CDR3nt: TGTGCCAGCTCCAATGGGGGACTAGCGGGAGGTAGTGCGGAGACCCAGTACTTC

abundance: NA
d_gene: TRBD2
v_gene: TRBV5-6
len: 16
j_gene: TRBJ2-1
CDR3aa: CASRYSGASSYNEQFF
CDR3nt: TGTGCCAGCAGGTACAGCGGGGCGAGCTCCTACAATGAGCAGTTCTTC

abundance: NA
d_gene: TRBD2
v_gene: TRBV19
len: 15
j_gene: TRBJ2-1
CDR3aa: CASSIGLADYNEQFF
CDR3nt: TGTGCCAGTAGTATAGGACTAGCGGACTACAATGAGCAGTTCTTC

abundance: NA
d_gene: NA
v_gene: TRBV7-3
len: 14
j_gene: TRBJ2-2
CDR3aa: CASSVDSITGELFF
CDR3nt: TGTGCCAGCAGCGTGGACAGTATCACCGGGGAGCTGTTTTTT

abundance: NA
d_gene: TRBD1
v_gene: TRBV6-6
len: 16
j_gene: TRBJ1-1
CDR3aa: CASSSPRQGAYTEAFF
CDR3nt: TGTGCCAGCAGTTCTCCCCGGCAGGGGGCTTACACTGAAGCTTTCTTT

abundance: NA
d_gene: NA
v_gene: TRBV7-9
len: 14
j_gene: TRBJ1-2
CDR3aa: CASSLWEGSYGYTF
CDR3nt: TGTGCCAGCAGCTTATGGGAGGGTTCCTATGGCTACACCTTC

abundance: NA
d_gene: NA
v_gene: TRBV2
len: 15
j_gene: TRBJ2-1
CDR3aa: CASSETRTQGGEQFF
CDR3nt: TGTGCCAGCAGTGAAACCAGGACCCAAGGGGGTGAGCAGTTCTTC

abundance: NA
d_gene: TRBD2
v_gene: TRBV19
len: 13
j_gene: TRBJ2-1
CDR3aa: CASNRLAGVEQFF
CDR3nt: TGTGCCAGTAATAGACTAGCGGGAGTTGAGCAGTTCTTC

abundance: NA
d_gene: TRBD1
v_gene: TRBV28
len: 15
j_gene: TRBJ2-3
CDR3aa: CASSPRQGKTDTQYF
CDR3nt: TGTGCCAGCAGTCCGCGACAGGGGAAGACAGATACGCAGTATTTT

abundance: NA
d_gene: NA
v_gene: TRBV19
len: 13
j_gene: TRBJ2-5
CDR3aa: CASKVGSAETQYF
CDR3nt: TGTGCCAGTAAAGTAGGGAGCGCAGAGACCCAGTACTTC

abundance: few
d_gene: NA
v_gene: TRBV30
len: 13
j_gene: TRBJ1-1
CDR3aa: CAWKGTMNTEAFF
CDR3nt: TGTGCCTGGAAAGGCACAATGAACACTGAAGCTTTCTTT

abundance: NA
d_gene: NA
v_gene: TRBV15
len: 15
j_gene: TRBJ1-5
CDR3aa: CATSLPGSSNQPQHF
CDR3nt: TGTGCCACCAGCCTACCTGGCAGCAGCAATCAGCCCCAGCATTTT

abundance: NA
d_gene: TRBD2
v_gene: TRBV4-2
len: 16
j_gene: TRBJ2-3
CDR3aa: CASSQGPAGAGDTQYF
CDR3nt: TGTGCCAGCAGCCAAGGTCCAGCGGGAGCGGGGGATACGCAGTATTTT

abundance: NA
d_gene: TRBD2
v_gene: TRBV4-2
len: 15
j_gene: TRBJ2-7
CDR3aa: CASSYQRTSAYEQYF
CDR3nt: TGTGCCAGCAGCTACCAAAGGACTAGCGCCTACGAGCAGTACTTC

abundance: NA
d_gene: TRBD1
v_gene: TRBV5-1
len: 16
j_gene: TRBJ2-2
CDR3aa: CASSSTGTGGGEELFF
CDR3nt: TGCGCCAGCAGCTCTACCGGGACAGGGGGAGGGGAGGAGCTGTTTTTT

abundance: NA
d_gene: NA
v_gene: TRBV19
len: 15
j_gene: TRBJ1-4
CDR3aa: CASTAPGRDNEKLFF
CDR3nt: TGTGCCAGTACCGCGCCGGGACGGGATAATGAAAAACTGTTTTTT

abundance: NA
d_gene: NA
v_gene: TRBV30
len: 16
j_gene: TRBJ2-2
CDR3aa: CAWRVTGMGTPGELFF
CDR3nt: TGTGCCTGGAGGGTAACAGGGATGGGGACACCGGGGGAGCTGTTTTTT

abundance: NA
d_gene: NA
v_gene: TRBV29-1
len: 13
j_gene: TRBJ1-3
CDR3aa: CSVEYTAGNTIYF
CDR3nt: TGCAGCGTTGAGTACACTGCTGGAAACACCATATATTTT

abundance: NA
d_gene: NA
v_gene: TRBV28
len: 14
j_gene: TRBJ2-7
CDR3aa: CASRPYLSSYEQYF
CDR3nt: TGTGCCAGCAGGCCTTACCTGAGCTCCTACGAGCAGTACTTC

abundance: NA
d_gene: NA
v_gene: TRBV4-2
len: 15
j_gene: TRBJ2-1
CDR3aa: CASSQPGTDSNEQFF
CDR3nt: TGTGCCAGCAGCCAGCCTGGTACGGATTCCAATGAGCAGTTCTTC

abundance: NA
d_gene: NA
v_gene: TRBV7-2
len: 17
j_gene: TRBJ2-5
CDR3aa: CASSLVGAGSVQETQYF
CDR3nt: TGTGCCAGCAGCTTAGTGGGGGCAGGGTCGGTCCAAGAGACCCAGTACTTC